The 22 T cell receptor beta chains in this list originate from one sample, sequenced in a study of monozygotic twins with inflammatory bowel disease. TCRdb re-called the 5' RACE reads and catalogs CDR3 proteins one per entry, DNA excluded. The sample spans under 130,000 distinct CDR3 sequences; the ten largest clones claim approximately 2%. The sequencing sample was made of blood. The receptors come from a human donor with ulcerative colitis or Crohn's disease, or a healthy co-twin of an affected twin (not recorded which).

The chain combines TRBV7-6 with TRBJ2-5; TCRdb's D gene call, TRBD1, goes unchecked for lack of DNA. CDR1 and CDR2 from the germline V gene are SGHVS and FNYEAQ. The CDR3 has 14 amino acids. CDR3 residues: CSSSPEGGTETQYF.

The CDR3 loop reads CASSPQWGTGELFF. The chain combines TRBV12-3 or TRBV12-4 with TRBJ2-2. This CDR3 spans 14 amino acids.

The chain couples TRBV5-1 to TRBJ2-3; TCRdb's D call, TRBD2, is unchecked because there is no DNA. This CDR3 contains 15 residues. Germline V gives CDR1 SGHRS, CDR2 YFSETQ. The CDR3 sequence: CASSTLAGVTDTQYF. Using reference TRBV5-1 and TRBJ2-3 for the parts outside the CDR3, the full variable domain is KAGVTQTPRYLIKTRGQQVTLSCSPISGHRSVSWYQQTPGQGLQFLFEYFSETQRNKGNFPGRFSGRQFSNSRSEMNVSTLELGDSALYLCASSTLAGVTDTQYFGPGTRLTVL.

This CDR3 is CASSFRSYPGLASEQYF. This rearrangement joins TRBV7-2 to TRBJ2-7; TCRdb's D call, TRBD2, is unchecked because there is no DNA. This CDR3 is 17 amino acids long. Germline values: CDR1 SGHTA, CDR2 FQGNSA. Using reference TRBV7-2 and TRBJ2-7 for the parts outside the CDR3, the full variable domain is GAGVSQSPSNKVTEKGKDVELRCDPISGHTALYWYRQSLGQGLEFLIYFQGNSAPDKSGLPSDRFSAERTGGSVSTLTIQRTQQEDSAVYLCASSFRSYPGLASEQYFGPGTRLTVT.

The chain links TRBV20-1 to TRBJ2-2. The CDR3 contains 14 residues. Germline V gene sequence: CDR1 DFQATT, CDR2 SNEGSKA (reference sequence). The CDR3 protein is CSARDQLGTGELFF.

The rearrangement uses TRBV5-1 and TRBJ2-5; the D call of TRBD1 rests on TCRdb alone, since no DNA is present to check it. CDR3 length equals 15 residues. The germline CDR1 and CDR2 sequences are SGHRS and YFSETQ. CDR3 protein: CASSLAGGDEETQYF.

The V and J genes are TRBV5-1 and TRBJ2-5; TCRdb gives TRBD1 as the D gene, but with no DNA this cannot be confirmed. Looked up from germline, CDR1 is SGHRS and CDR2 is YFSETQ. This CDR3 contains 16 residues. The chain's CDR3 is CASSPPSASPQETQYF. The full variable domain, rest sourced from reference TRBV5-1 and TRBJ2-5, is KAGVTQTPRYLIKTRGQQVTLSCSPISGHRSVSWYQQTPGQGLQFLFEYFSETQRNKGNFPGRFSGRQFSNSRSEMNVSTLELGDSALYLCASSPPSASPQETQYFGPGTRLLVL.

The rearrangement uses TRBV6-2 or TRBV6-3 and TRBJ2-1; TCRdb lists TRBD1, though no DNA is available to test this call. This CDR3 has 13 residues. Germline values: CDR1 MNHEY, CDR2 SVGEGT. The CDR3 spells CASRRQGYNEQFF.

The chain has TRBV5-5 and TRBJ1-2. From germline, CDR1 is SGHKS and CDR2 YYEKEE (reference sequence). The CDR3 is 13 amino acids. Here the CDR3 reads CASSLITDYGYTF.

This chain joins TRBV27 and TRBJ2-3. Germline V CDR1 and CDR2: MNHEY, SMNVEV (reference sequence). The CDR3 spans 12 residues. CDR3: CASSLSGDTQYF.

J is TRBJ2-5 and V is TRBV20-1; lacking DNA, the TRBD2 call made by TCRdb goes unchecked. The V gene's germline CDR1 is DFQATT and CDR2 SNEGSKA (reference sequence). The CDR3 is made up of 15 amino acids. The CDR3 here is CSAFGLAGGQETQYF.

The J gene is TRBJ1-5, the V gene TRBV27. This CDR3 comprises 18 residues. Germline CDR1 reads MNHEY; CDR2 reads SMNVEV (reference sequence). The CDR3 region is CASSQLPRGLPPHQPQHF.

The chain couples TRBV2 to TRBJ2-1; TCRdb picks TRBD2, but there is no DNA to check that call. Germline V lookup: CDR1 SNHLY, CDR2 FYNNEI. This CDR3 is 22 amino acids long. The CDR3 spells CASSENQGPEREAAGSYNEQFF.

CDR3 region: CASSVGPTWSNEQFF. V is TRBV9 and J is TRBJ2-1; the D call of TRBD1 rests on TCRdb alone, since no DNA is present to check it. This CDR3 region has 15 residues. The germline V gene has CDR1 SGDLS and CDR2 YYNGEE.

This chain's CDR3 is CATSDGLAGAYEQYF. This chain connects TRBV24-1 to TRBJ2-7; with no DNA, the TCRdb D assignment of TRBD2 cannot be verified. The CDR3 spans 15 residues. In germline, CDR1 is KGHDR, CDR2 SFDVKD.

This chain joins TRBV7-9 and TRBJ1-1; TCRdb proposes TRBD1, but this gene call is untestable without DNA. This CDR3 contains 14 residues. CDR1 SEHNR and CDR2 FQNEAQ come from the germline V gene (reference sequence). The CDR3 reads CASSLEGLSTEAFF.

The gene calls are TRBV29-1 and TRBJ1-1. Germline V gives CDR1 SQVTM, CDR2 ANQGSEA. This CDR3 contains 11 residues. CDR3 protein: CSSLAPTEAFF.

The V call is TRBV20-1, the J call TRBJ2-7; the D call from TCRdb, TRBD1, cannot be confirmed without DNA. The CDR3 is 14 amino acids. CDR1 and CDR2 from the germline V gene are DFQATT and SNEGSKA (reference sequence). The CDR3 sequence is CSARFWGYTYEQYF.

The CDR3: CASSQYRGAQLNYGYTF. The V and J genes are TRBV4-3 and TRBJ1-2; TCRdb proposes TRBD1, but this gene call is untestable without DNA. Germline V gives CDR1 LGHNA, CDR2 YSLEER. This CDR3 is 17 amino acids long.

This chain joins TRBV7-9 and TRBJ2-5. This CDR3 has 14 amino acids. In germline, CDR1 is SEHNR, CDR2 FQNEAQ (reference sequence). This chain's CDR3 is CASSQYSGKETQYF.

The chain carries TRBV20-1 and TRBJ1-2; TCRdb's assignment of TRBD1 cannot be checked, as there is no DNA. CDR3 length: 14 amino acids. CDR1 DFQATT and CDR2 SNEGSKA come from the germline V gene (reference sequence). CDR3: CSAREQGAWGGYTF.

The chain joins TRBV9 to TRBJ2-7; the D call from TCRdb, TRBD2, cannot be confirmed without DNA. CDR1 SGDLS and CDR2 YYNGEE come from the germline V gene. This CDR3 spans 15 amino acids. CDR3 amino acids: CASSAGLALAYEQYF. The full variable domain, its missing parts supplied by reference TRBV9 and TRBJ2-7, is DSGVTQTPKHLITATGQRVTLRCSPRSGDLSVYWYQQSLDQGLQFLIQYYNGEERAKGNILERFSAQQFPDLHSELNLSSLELGDSALYFCASSAGLALAYEQYFGPGTRLTVT.